This entry lists 26 T cell receptor beta chains sequenced from one sample in a study of PD-L1 blockade in urothelial cancer. The assay was immunoSEQ multiplex PCR, and TCRdb's table has in-frame clones only and misses some. The sample shows approximately 48,000 clones, 75% to 85% of them seen only once. Time point given: pretreatment peripheral blood. Material: PBMCs, obtained around atezolizumab (anti-PD-L1) treatment. Every receptor here comes from an older man with urothelial cancer.

V and J are TRBV5-1 and TRBJ2-2, with 9 bases aligning to TRBD2. The junction had 8 bases not matched to a gene; V was cut back by 1 base and J by 4 bases. Per germline, CDR1 SGHRS and CDR2 YFSETQ. CDR3 length equals 17 residues. The CDR3 DNA reads as TGCGCCAGCAGCTTGTTACGAGCGGGAGGTAGCACCGGGGAGCTGTTTTTT. Its protein product is CASSLLRAGGSTGELFF.

The chain employs TRBV19 and TRBJ2-1; D uncertain. The CDR3 runs to 14 residues. V lost 3 bases and J 8 bases, leaving 14 bases between the germline ends. The germline V gene encodes CDR1 LNHDA and CDR2 SQIVND (reference sequence). CDR3: CASSINNHRDEQFF. The CDR3, as DNA: TGTGCCAGTAGTATTAACAACCACCGTGATGAGCAGTTCTTC.

This clone was picked up one time. The chain has TRBV13 and TRBJ2-7, with 10 positions matching TRBD2. Germline CDR1 PRHDT, CDR2 FYEKMQ (reference sequence). V was clipped by 5 bases and J by 2 bases; unmatched bases: 3. The CDR3 consists of 14 residues. The DNA for the CDR3 is TGTGCCAGCAGCCCGGGACTAGCGACCTACGAGCAGTACTTC. Its translation is CASSPGLATYEQYF.

The chain has TRBV7-9 and TRBJ2-5, with 9 bases lining up with TRBD2. V was pared by 7 bases and J by 5 bases, with 14 bases of the junction left unmatched. The V gene's germline CDR1 is SEHNR and CDR2 FQNEAQ (reference sequence). CDR3 length equals 16 residues. CDR3 loop: CASNKREAGGGETQYF. CDR3 DNA: TGTGCCAGCAATAAGAGAGAAGCGGGAGGCGGTGAGACCCAGTACTTC.

This clone appeared once. This chain connects TRBV5-1 to TRBJ2-1; possible D gene TRBD2, 5 bases. Per germline, CDR1 SGHRS and CDR2 YFSETQ. This CDR3 spans 14 amino acids. Trimming left V 2 bases short and J 2 bases short, with 8 bases between. CDR3 in amino acids: CASSLSGAYNEQFF. The CDR3, as DNA: TGCGCCAGCAGCTTAAGCGGCGCCTACAATGAGCAGTTCTTC.

V and J are TRBV5-1 and TRBJ2-1, with 10 bases matching TRBD2. J gave up 7 bases and V 7 bases, and 8 bases lay outside the gene matches. The CDR3 runs to 14 residues. Germline lookup yields CDR1 SGHRS and CDR2 YFSETQ. The CDR3 spells CASGPGLARNEQFF. The DNA for the CDR3 is TGCGCCAGCGGTCCGGGACTAGCGCGGAATGAGCAGTTCTTC.

This CDR3 reads CASSPIAGGPNTQYF. The CDR3 DNA reads TGTGCCAGCAGCCCGATAGCGGGAGGGCCAAATACGCAGTATTTT. The genes are TRBV13 and TRBJ2-3, with 11 bases matching TRBD2. This CDR3 contains 15 residues. The germline CDR1 and CDR2 sequences are PRHDT and FYEKMQ (reference sequence). The V gene end was trimmed by 5 bases and the J gene end by 7 bases; junction bases not matched to a gene: 8.

The chain recombines TRBV7-8 with TRBJ2-7, with TRBD2 as a possible D gene (5 bases). The CDR3 length is 14 residues. Germline-derived CDR1 and CDR2 are SGHVS and FQNEAQ. Trimming pared 2 bases from V and 2 bases from J, leaving 10 bases between. The CDR3 loop reads CASSLTAGAYEQYF. As DNA, the CDR3 is TGTGCCAGCAGCTTAACCGCCGGGGCCTACGAGCAGTACTTC.

This chain links TRBV4-1 with TRBJ2-7, with 11 positions matching TRBD2. Germline CDR1 MGHRA, CDR2 YSYEKL. The CDR3 sequence is 14 residues long. The J segment lost 5 bases and the V segment lost 4 bases, leaving 4 bases of the junction unmatched. In nucleotides, the CDR3 is TGCGCCAGCAGCCCCCTGACTAGCGGGAACGAGCAGTACTTC. It yields the protein CASSPLTSGNEQYF.

The chain combines TRBV2 with TRBJ1-2, with a possible D match to TRBD1 (6 bases). The CDR3 spans 17 residues. The germline V and J ends were trimmed by 8 bases and 7 bases, with 29 bases remaining between them. Germline CDR1 is SNHLY and CDR2 is FYNNEI. The CDR3: CASPAEAHRVRGRGYTF. CDR3 DNA sequence: TGTGCCAGCCCCGCCGAAGCCCACCGAGTCAGGGGCCGTGGCTACACCTTC.

The CDR3 DNA reads TGTGCCAGCAGCTTAGGTACAGAATTGAGCTACGAGCAGTACTTC. Translating gives CASSLGTELSYEQYF. The V gene is TRBV11-2, the J gene TRBJ2-7; D is undetermined. This CDR3 comprises 15 residues. Per the germline V gene, CDR1 is SGHAT and CDR2 is FQNNGV. The V end was cut by 1 base, the J end by 3 bases, with 13 bases between.

This chain uses TRBV19 with TRBJ2-3, with TRBD1 as a possible D gene (5 bases). V lost 6 bases and J lost 5, with 12 bases in between. Germline CDR1 and CDR2: LNHDA and SQIVND (reference sequence). The CDR3 is 13 amino acids. The CDR3 reads CASRGPQGDTQYF. In DNA, the CDR3 is TGTGCCAGTAGAGGGCCTCAGGGAGATACGCAGTATTTT.

The gene calls are TRBV19 and TRBJ2-2, with D unclear. CDR1 LNHDA and CDR2 SQIVND come from the germline V gene (reference sequence). This CDR3 contains 14 residues. V shed 7 bases and J shed 1 base, with 10 bases lying between them. CDR3 nucleotide sequence: TGTGCCAGTACCTTGACTGGGAACACCGGGGAGCTGTTTTTT. Translating it yields CASTLTGNTGELFF.

This chain uses TRBV28 with TRBJ1-2; D may be TRBD1 (5 bases). Trimming cost V 2 bases and J 5 bases, with 18 bases left between them. CDR1 and CDR2 (germline): MDHEN, SYDVKM. The CDR3 has 16 amino acids. The CDR3 DNA follows: TGTGCCAGCAGTTTAAGGAGCACAGGACTACATTATGGCTACACCTTC. Translation: CASSLRSTGLHYGYTF.

This chain connects TRBV7-3 to TRBJ2-6, with D possibly TRBD2 on 7 matching bases. Germline CDR1 is SGHTA and CDR2 is FQGTGA. Trimming pared 5 bases from V and 4 bases from J, leaving 15 bases between. The CDR3 sequence is 16 residues long. CDR3 coding DNA: TGTGCCAGCAGCAAAATGGGGGGGCGAGGGGCCAACGTCCTGACTTTC. Its protein is CASSKMGGRGANVLTF.

This clone was counted once. The chain couples TRBV18 to TRBJ1-2, with D hard to call. The V and J ends lost 1 base and 4 bases respectively, with 13 bases between them. CDR1 and CDR2 from the germline V gene are KGHSH and LQKENI. The CDR3 length is 15 residues. CDR3 coding DNA: TGTGCCAGCTCACCACAAACAGCGGACTTCTATGGCTACACCTTC. Translation gives CASSPQTADFYGYTF. Together with reference TRBV18 and TRBJ1-2, the CDR3 gives the full variable domain: NAGVMQNPRHLVRRRGQEARLRCSPMKGHSHVYWYRQLPEEGLKFMVYLQKENIIDESGMPKERFSAEFPKEGPSILRIQQVVRGDSAAYFCASSPQTADFYGYTFGSGTRLTVV.

This clone has just a few counts. The rearrangement joins TRBV29-1 to TRBJ2-4; 8 nucleotides match TRBD2. Per the germline V gene, CDR1 is SQVTM and CDR2 is ANQGSEA. V lost 2 bases, J lost 6 bases, and 0 bases stayed unmatched. The CDR3 extends over 12 amino acids. The CDR3 region is CSVELAGNIQYF. In nucleotides, the CDR3 is TGCAGCGTTGAACTAGCGGGAAACATTCAGTACTTC.

The chain has TRBV11-2 and TRBJ1-1; D remains ambiguous. The ends were cut back, 3 bases at V and 1 base at J, with 6 bases in the middle. This CDR3 is built from 13 residues. The germline CDR1 and CDR2 sequences are SGHAT and FQNNGV. In DNA, the CDR3 is TGTGCCAGCAGCTTTTTCGGGAACACTGAAGCTTTCTTT. Amino acids: CASSFFGNTEAFF.

The gene calls are TRBV2 and TRBJ2-7, with 11 bases aligning to TRBD1. In germline, CDR1 is SNHLY, CDR2 FYNNEI. The CDR3 contains 15 residues. V was clipped by 6 bases and J by 5 bases; unmatched bases: 9. In DNA form, the CDR3 reads TGTGCCAGCAGAGTAGGACAGGGGGCGTCGGACGAGCAGTACTTC. Its translation: CASRVGQGASDEQYF.

The chain is built from TRBV28 and TRBJ2-5; D gene uncertain. The V and J ends lost 7 bases and 5 bases respectively, with 17 bases between them. This CDR3 spans 14 amino acids. Germline V gives CDR1 MDHEN, CDR2 SYDVKM. DNA of the CDR3: TGTGCCAGCACCCAGGCTCCGGATGGGGAGACCCAGTACTTC. Residues: CASTQAPDGETQYF.

This rearrangement joins TRBV7-9 to TRBJ2-2; tentative D call: TRBD1 (6 bases). CDR1 is SEHNR and CDR2 is FQNEAQ in the germline V gene (reference sequence). CDR3 length equals 14 residues. V was trimmed by 1 base and J by 5 bases, leaving 8 bases between them. CDR3: CASSLDRETGELFF. DNA for the CDR3: TGTGCCAGCAGCTTAGACAGGGAAACCGGGGAGCTGTTTTTT.

V and J are TRBV7-2 and TRBJ2-7, with 9 bases matching TRBD1. From germline, CDR1 is SGHTA and CDR2 FQGNSA. V shed 3 bases, J shed 1 base, and the junction held 4 bases outside the gene matches. CDR3 length: 15 residues. The CDR3 region is CASSLLGQGSYEQYF. The CDR3 DNA reads as TGTGCCAGCAGCTTGCTGGGACAGGGTTCCTACGAGCAGTACTTC.

The chain uses TRBV11-2 and TRBJ2-2, with 7 bases fitting TRBD2. Unmatched junction bases numbered 3, after V lost 2 bases and J lost 3 bases. The CDR3 covers 15 residues. Germline V gene data show CDR1 as SGHAT and CDR2 as FQNNGV. This chain's CDR3 is CASSLRGLHTGELFF. CDR3 sequence (DNA): TGTGCCAGCAGCTTAAGGGGACTACACACCGGGGAGCTGTTTTTT.

This clone was observed a handful of times. J is TRBJ2-7 and V is TRBV19, with 12 bases identical to TRBD2. The CDR3 has 14 amino acids. Germline-derived CDR1 and CDR2 are LNHDA and SQIVND (reference sequence). After removal of 10 bases from V and 1 base from J, the junction contained 5 bases not matched to a gene. CDR3 in DNA: TGTGCCACTACGACTAGCGGGAGTTCCTACGAGCAGTACTTC. It specifies CATTTSGSSYEQYF.

The chain is built from TRBV28 and TRBJ2-7; 7 bases align to TRBD1. The CDR3 has 11 amino acids. Germline CDR1 and CDR2: MDHEN and SYDVKM. The junction had 3 bases not matched to a gene; V was cut back by 6 bases and J by 7 bases. The CDR3: CASRHRGEQYF. CDR3 coding DNA: TGTGCCAGCAGGCACAGGGGAGAGCAGTACTTC.

V is TRBV6-1 and J is TRBJ2-6; 9 bases agree with TRBD1. This CDR3 contains 17 residues. Germline CDR1 is MNHNS and CDR2 is SASEGT. With V trimmed by 3 bases and J by 2 bases, 5 bases remained unmatched. The CDR3: CASSDHRGRPGANVLTF. The CDR3, as DNA: TGTGCCAGCAGTGATCACAGGGGGCGCCCTGGGGCCAACGTCCTGACTTTC.